One sample yielded the 29 T cell receptor beta chains listed below, sequenced in a study of cytomegalovirus exposure and HLA in healthy donors. Primers for the PCR totalled 60 Vbeta and 13 Jbeta. The protocol was immunoSEQ multiplex PCR, while the TCRdb copy is restricted to in-frame clones and leaves out a portion. The repertoire holds roughly 120,000 clones, with less than 85% as singletons. The sample comprised PBMCs. The source of these receptors is a woman aged 35 to 49 in good health and CMV-seronegative.

The chain recombines TRBV5-6 with TRBJ2-5; D unresolved. Germline CDR1 is SGHDT and CDR2 is YYEEEE. Trimming shortened V by 0 bases and J by 3 bases, and 12 bases separated the two germline ends. The CDR3 sequence is 15 residues long. As DNA, the CDR3 is TGTGCCAGCAGCTTGGTCCAGAATCCCAAAGAGACCCAGTACTTC. Its protein product is CASSLVQNPKETQYF. The full variable domain, with the rest looked up from reference TRBV5-6 and TRBJ2-5, is DAGVTQSPTHLIKTRGQQVTLRCSPKSGHDTVSWYQQALGQGPQFIFQYYEEEERQRGNFPDRFSGHQFPNYSSELNVNALLLGDSALYLCASSLVQNPKETQYFGPGTRLLVL.

The rearrangement uses TRBV4-1 and TRBJ1-3; D is ambiguous. Looked up from germline, CDR1 is MGHRA and CDR2 is YSYEKL. The CDR3 runs to 18 residues. The ends were cut back, 1 base at V and 0 bases at J, with 16 bases in the middle. The CDR3 coding sequence is TGCGCCAGCAGCCAAGCGCGGCCCGTATCACTCTCTGGAAACACCATATATTTT. It codes for CASSQARPVSLSGNTIYF.

The chain uses TRBV7-8 and TRBJ1-1; D remains ambiguous. The V and J ends lost 5 bases and 0 bases respectively, with 10 bases between them. Germline V lookup: CDR1 SGHVS, CDR2 FQNEAQ. There are 14 residues in the CDR3. The CDR3 DNA sequence: TGTGCCAGCAGCGGTGACACGATGAACACTGAAGCTTTCTTT. Residues: CASSGDTMNTEAFF. Drawing the rest from reference TRBV7-8 and TRBJ1-1, the complete variable domain is GAGVSQSPRYKVAKRGQDVALRCDPISGHVSLFWYQQALGQGPEFLTYFQNEAQLDKSGLPSDRFFAERPEGSVSTLKIQRTQQEDSAVYLCASSGDTMNTEAFFGQGTRLTVV.

The chain is built from TRBV6-1 and TRBJ2-7; 7 bases agree with TRBD1. The CDR3 extends over 15 amino acids. V was clipped by 3 bases and J by 0 bases; unmatched bases: 5. Germline values: CDR1 MNHNS, CDR2 SASEGT. The CDR3 DNA reads TGTGCCAGCAGTGATCCGGCAGGGGGCTCCTACGAGCAGTACTTC. Residues: CASSDPAGGSYEQYF.

The CDR3 sequence: CASSPPGQPQHF. CDR3 nucleotide sequence: TGTGCCAGCAGCCCCCCCGGTCAGCCCCAGCATTTT. The rearrangement uses TRBV7-2 and TRBJ1-5; no clear D. Trimming pared 5 bases from V and 6 bases from J, leaving 8 bases between. From germline, CDR1 is SGHTA and CDR2 FQGNSA. The CDR3 length is 12 residues.

The chain recombines TRBV10-3 with TRBJ1-1; 9 bases match TRBD1. The junction had 9 bases not matched to a gene; V was cut back by 6 bases and J by 4 bases. Looked up from germline, CDR1 is ENHRY and CDR2 is SYGVKD. The CDR3 covers 15 residues. DNA of the CDR3: TGTGCCATCAGCCAGATACAGGGGGCAAGCACTGAAGCTTTCTTT. Protein sequence: CAISQIQGASTEAFF.

This rearrangement joins TRBV11-2 to TRBJ2-1; TRBD2 matches 10 bases. The germline V gene has CDR1 SGHAT and CDR2 FQNNGV. J lost 4 bases, V lost 5 bases, and 8 bases had no gene match. The CDR3 runs 16 residues. For the CDR3, the DNA is TGTGCCAGCAGCAACCATTTGACTAGCGGGTACAATGAGCAGTTCTTC. Its translation: CASSNHLTSGYNEQFF.

The V and J genes are TRBV5-1 and TRBJ2-5; 8 bases map to TRBD1. J was trimmed by 3 bases and V by 4 bases; bases with no gene match: 11. The CDR3 extends over 16 amino acids. From germline, CDR1 is SGHRS and CDR2 YFSETQ. The CDR3 region is CASSLGQGWEKETQYF. DNA for the CDR3: TGCGCCAGCAGCCTTGGACAGGGCTGGGAAAAAGAGACCCAGTACTTC.

There are a few counts of this clone. V usage is TRBV6-5 and J usage is TRBJ2-1; 8 nucleotides agree with TRBD2. Germline V gene sequence: CDR1 MNHEY, CDR2 SVGAGI. The CDR3 covers 16 residues. The V and J ends lost 0 bases and 1 base, in that order; junction bases with no gene match: 2. The CDR3 bases are TGTGCCAGCAGTTACTCCCCGGGAGGGTCCTACAATGAGCAGTTCTTC. This sequence encodes CASSYSPGGSYNEQFF.

This chain joins TRBV27 and TRBJ2-2; 9 nucleotides line up with TRBD1. The CDR3 runs 16 residues. V trimming: 3 bases; J trimming: 1 base; junction bases outside the gene matches: 3. Germline CDR1 MNHEY, CDR2 SMNVEV (reference sequence). Here the CDR3 reads CASSFGDRVNTGELFF. CDR3 nucleotides: TGTGCCAGCAGTTTTGGGGACAGGGTGAACACCGGGGAGCTGTTTTTT.

The chain employs TRBV4-1 and TRBJ1-1; tentative D call: TRBD1 (6 bases). CDR1 is MGHRA, CDR2 YSYEKL, per germline. V dropped 0 bases and J dropped 6 bases, with 17 bases sitting between them. This CDR3 spans 16 amino acids. DNA of the CDR3: TGCGCCAGCAGCCAAGAGACGGGGGGCACCCTCGCTGAAGCTTTCTTT. This gives the protein CASSQETGGTLAEAFF.

This clone is a singleton in its sample. The chain links TRBV5-1 to TRBJ2-2; possible D gene TRBD2, 5 bases. The CDR3 totals 14 residues. Deletions cut 7 bases from V and 7 bases from J, with 17 bases between. The V gene's germline CDR1 is SGHRS and CDR2 YFSETQ. CDR3 sequence reads: CASEGPGKVGELFF. DNA for the CDR3: TGCGCCAGCGAAGGACCCGGGAAGGTCGGGGAGCTGTTTTTT.

This chain links TRBV4-1 with TRBJ1-5, with TRBD1 identical over 7 bases. CDR3 size: 14 residues. Trimming took 6 bases from V and 5 from J; bases not matched to a gene: 7. Germline CDR1 reads MGHRA; CDR2 reads YSYEKL. Written as DNA, the CDR3 is TGCGCCAGCAGTCTCAGACAGGGAGATCAGCCCCAGCATTTT. Its translation is CASSLRQGDQPQHF.

In its sample, this clone was seen once. The rearrangement links TRBV4-3 to TRBJ2-3, with 8 bases fitting TRBD2. Germline V CDR1 and CDR2: LGHNA, YSLEER. The CDR3 extends over 18 amino acids. J lost 4 bases, V lost 1 base, and 13 bases had no gene match. CDR3 nucleotide sequence: TGCGCCAGCAGCCAAGGCCTTACGGGAGGGCCCAACGCAGATACGCAGTATTTT. This sequence encodes CASSQGLTGGPNADTQYF.

This clone was seen only once. V usage is TRBV30 and J usage is TRBJ2-5; 7 bases map to TRBD1. Looked up from germline, CDR1 is GTSNPN and CDR2 is SVGIG (reference sequence). Trimming at V came to 5 bases and at J to 7 bases, leaving 10 bases not matched to a gene. This CDR3 has 13 residues. CDR3 residues: CAWDNRQGTTQYF. The CDR3, as DNA: TGTGCCTGGGACAATAGACAGGGAACGACCCAGTACTTC.

As for this clone: At one end the junction does not follow the germline gene, possibly because of a read error. This chain links TRBV6-4 with TRBJ2-6; 9 bases fit TRBD1. The CDR3 loop spans 16 amino acids. The germline V gene has CDR1 MRHNA and CDR2 SNTAGT. The CDR3 DNA sequence: TGTGCCGGCAGTGCCGGGACAGGGACTGGGGCCAACGTCCTGACTTTC. It specifies CAGSAGTGTGANVLTF.

There are a few counts of this clone. The chain joins TRBV2 to TRBJ2-7, with 13 bases fitting TRBD2. Looked up from germline, CDR1 is SNHLY and CDR2 is FYNNEI. The CDR3 runs 14 residues. With V trimmed by 8 bases and J by 3 bases, 4 bases remained unmatched. DNA for the CDR3: TGTGCCAGCGGCGGACTAGCGGGGGACTACGAGCAGTACTTC. Translated, it gives CASGGLAGDYEQYF. Full variable domain (outside the CDR3, taken from reference TRBV2 and TRBJ2-7): EPEVTQTPSHQVTQMGQEVILRCVPISNHLYFYWYRQILGQKVEFLVSFYNNEISEKSEIFDDQFSVERPDGSNFTLKIRSTKLEDSAMYFCASGGLAGDYEQYFGPGTRLTVT.

The chain uses TRBV7-8 and TRBJ2-5; possibly TRBD2 for D (5 bases). Judging by the DNA end, TRBJ2-7 fits better; the J call may be wrong. In germline, CDR1 is SGHVS, CDR2 FQNEAQ. CDR3 size: 15 residues. The CDR3 bases are TGTGCCAGCAGCTTAGTCGGCGGGTTCTCCTACGAGCAGTACTTC. Translated: CASSLVGGFSYEQYF.

This clone was observed a single time. The chain links TRBV7-9 to TRBJ2-1; no firm D call. Germline loops: CDR1 SEHNR, CDR2 FQNEAQ (reference sequence). The ends were cut back, 3 bases at V and 6 bases at J, with 12 bases in the middle. There are 14 residues in the CDR3. This chain's CDR3 is CASSFPLVSNEQFF. For the CDR3, the DNA is TGTGCCAGCAGCTTCCCCCTAGTTTCCAATGAGCAGTTCTTC.

This clone turned up a few times. The chain uses TRBV9 and TRBJ2-7; TRBD1 matches 10 bases. Looked up from germline, CDR1 is SGDLS and CDR2 is YYNGEE. J gave up 5 bases and V 3 bases, and 5 bases lay outside the gene matches. The CDR3 contains 14 residues. In nucleotides, the CDR3 is TGTGCCAGCAGCGCACACGGACAGGGGGACGAGCAGTACTTC. It yields the protein CASSAHGQGDEQYF.

The table lists this clone with a few counts. This same CDR3 is encoded by further DNA sequences in the sample. The chain uses TRBV27 and TRBJ1-5; 10 bases are shared with TRBD1. The V gene's germline CDR1 is MNHEY and CDR2 SMNVEV (reference sequence). V lost 4 bases and J lost 1; bases outside the gene matches: 4. This CDR3 is built from 16 residues. The CDR3 region is CASSSRTGGSNQPQHF. CDR3 nucleotides: TGTGCCAGCAGTTCCCGGACAGGGGGGAGCAATCAGCCCCAGCATTTT.

This chain links TRBV18 with TRBJ2-5, with D perhaps matching TRBD1 (5 bases). The CDR3 is made up of 14 amino acids. Germline V gene sequence: CDR1 KGHSH, CDR2 LQKENI. The ends were cut back, 2 bases at V and 8 bases at J, with 15 bases in the middle. The CDR3 protein is CASSPEQAIGTQYF. The DNA for the CDR3 is TGTGCCAGCTCACCAGAACAGGCGATTGGAACCCAGTACTTC.

This chain uses TRBV12-5 with TRBJ2-1, with 12 bases fitting TRBD2. The CDR3 is made up of 18 amino acids. In germline, CDR1 is LGHNT, CDR2 FRNRAP. V lost 11 bases and J lost 6; bases outside the gene matches: 20. In DNA form, the CDR3 reads TGTGCTTCCGTTGCAGCTCAACTACTAGCGGGGGGATCCAATGAGCAGTTCTTC. This translates into CASVAAQLLAGGSNEQFF.

This sequence joins TRBV28 and TRBJ2-2; 7 nucleotides agree with TRBD1. The CDR3 spans 13 residues. The V and J ends lost 11 bases and 4 bases, in that order; junction bases with no gene match: 7. Germline CDR1 is MDHEN and CDR2 is SYDVKM. The CDR3 region is CALGQIVTGELFF. DNA of the CDR3: TGTGCCCTGGGACAGATTGTCACCGGGGAGCTGTTTTTT.

In its sample, this clone was seen once. J is TRBJ2-7 and V is TRBV28; D not resolved. Germline lookup yields CDR1 MDHEN and CDR2 SYDVKM. This CDR3 has 12 residues. Trimming took 5 bases from V and 3 from J, leaving 8 bases between them. The CDR3 DNA reads as TGTGCCAGCAGTCCATACAGCTACGAGCAGTACTTC. Translated: CASSPYSYEQYF.

The table lists this clone with a few counts. The chain combines TRBV25-1 with TRBJ1-1; D gene ambiguous. The CDR3 has 14 amino acids. Germline V gene data show CDR1 as MGHDK and CDR2 as SYGVNS. Trimming took off 3 bases at V and 1 base at J, with 9 bases between the two ends. Here the CDR3 DNA reads TGTGCCAGCAGTGACCCGGTTTCGAACACTGAAGCTTTCTTT. Its protein is CASSDPVSNTEAFF.

The rearrangement links TRBV6-4 to TRBJ1-2; 7 nucleotides line up with TRBD1. CDR3 length: 14 residues. The trim removed 3 bases at V and 6 bases at J, leaving 7 bases unmatched. CDR1 MRHNA and CDR2 SNTAGT come from the germline V gene. CDR3 nucleotide sequence: TGTGCCAGCAGTGAACGACAGGGTTCGGATGGCTACACCTTC. This encodes CASSERQGSDGYTF.

This chain uses TRBV5-1 with TRBJ1-3, with TRBD1 matching over 7 bases. The CDR3 extends over 15 amino acids. V lost 0 bases to trimming and J lost 2 bases; unmatched junction nucleotides: 2. Germline CDR1 SGHRS, CDR2 YFSETQ. CDR3 residues: CASSLAGTAGNTIYF. CDR3 coding DNA: TGCGCCAGCAGCTTGGCCGGGACAGCTGGAAACACCATATATTTT.

The gene calls are TRBV5-6 and TRBJ2-2, with 7 bases aligning to TRBD1. The CDR3 contains 15 residues. The germline V gene has CDR1 SGHDT and CDR2 YYEEEE. The J segment lost 6 bases and the V segment lost 2 bases, leaving 7 bases of the junction unmatched. CDR3 residues: CASSFSQGVAGELFF. CDR3 in DNA: TGTGCCAGCAGCTTCTCTCAGGGGGTAGCCGGGGAGCTGTTTTTT. Looking up the rest from reference TRBV5-6 and TRBJ2-2 gives the full variable domain: DAGVTQSPTHLIKTRGQQVTLRCSPKSGHDTVSWYQQALGQGPQFIFQYYEEEERQRGNFPDRFSGHQFPNYSSELNVNALLLGDSALYLCASSFSQGVAGELFFGEGSRLTVL.